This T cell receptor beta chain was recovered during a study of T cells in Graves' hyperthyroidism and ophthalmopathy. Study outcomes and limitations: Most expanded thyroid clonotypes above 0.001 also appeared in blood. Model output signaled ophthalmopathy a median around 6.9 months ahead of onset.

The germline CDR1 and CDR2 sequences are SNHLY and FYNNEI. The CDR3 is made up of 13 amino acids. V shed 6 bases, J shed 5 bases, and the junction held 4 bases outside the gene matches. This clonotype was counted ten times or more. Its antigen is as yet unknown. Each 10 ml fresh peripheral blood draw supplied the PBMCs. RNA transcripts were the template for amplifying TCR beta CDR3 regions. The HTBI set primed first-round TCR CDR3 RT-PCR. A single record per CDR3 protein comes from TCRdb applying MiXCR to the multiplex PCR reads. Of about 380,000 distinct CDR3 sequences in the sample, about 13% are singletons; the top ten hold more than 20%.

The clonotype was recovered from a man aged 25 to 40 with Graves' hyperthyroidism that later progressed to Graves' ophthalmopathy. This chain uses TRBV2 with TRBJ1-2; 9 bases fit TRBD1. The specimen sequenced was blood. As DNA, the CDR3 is TGTGCCAGCAGCCGGACAGGGGATTATGGCTACACCTTC. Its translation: CASSRTGDYGYTF.